The entry below gives a single T cell receptor beta chain sequence along with its context. CDR3 length: 15 residues. Trimming shortened V by 3 bases and J by 4 bases, and 13 bases separated the two germline ends. Germline loops: CDR1 MNHNS, CDR2 SASEGT. The source of the sample is a study of blood T cell repertoires in COVID-19. Authors' analysis steps: The authors estimated nucleated cell counts from reference gene primer amplification. Using immunoSEQ multiplex PCR, the repertoire was profiled, and TCRdb retains in-frame clones only, with some absent. For V, J and clone size, that table is used; D and trimming come from the DNA. This sample has roughly 140,000 clones; 70% to 90% occur once, and the top ten carry around 3.1%.

The chain carries TRBV6-1 and TRBJ1-3, with D possibly TRBD1 on 5 matching bases. This receptor was identified in a woman in her 40s with active or convalescent COVID-19. The sequencing input was peripheral blood. Written as DNA, the CDR3 is TGTGCCAGCAGTGATAGACGGGGGGTAGGAAACACCATATATTTT. It encodes CASSDRRGVGNTIYF.